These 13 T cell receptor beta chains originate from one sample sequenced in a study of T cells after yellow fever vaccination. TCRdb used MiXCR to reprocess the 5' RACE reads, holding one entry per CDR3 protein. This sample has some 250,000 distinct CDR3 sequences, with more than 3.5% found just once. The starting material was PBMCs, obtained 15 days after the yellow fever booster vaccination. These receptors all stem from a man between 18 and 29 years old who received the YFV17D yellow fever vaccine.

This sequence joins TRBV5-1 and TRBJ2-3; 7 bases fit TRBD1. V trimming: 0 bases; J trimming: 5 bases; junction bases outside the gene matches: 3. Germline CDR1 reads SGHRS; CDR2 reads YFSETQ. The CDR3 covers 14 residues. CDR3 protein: CASSLATGEDTQYF. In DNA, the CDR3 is TGCGCCAGCAGCTTGGCCACAGGGGAAGATACGCAGTATTTT.

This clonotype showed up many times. CDR3 in DNA: TGCAGTGCTAGGAGTTTGAGGGGGGGCCTCGATGAGCAGTTCTTC. Its translation is CSARSLRGGLDEQFF. The chain joins TRBV20-1 to TRBJ2-1; TRBD2 is a possible D gene (7 bases). CDR1 DFQATT and CDR2 SNEGSKA come from the germline V gene (reference sequence). This CDR3 spans 15 amino acids. V was cut by 3 bases and J by 8 bases, with 20 bases left in between.

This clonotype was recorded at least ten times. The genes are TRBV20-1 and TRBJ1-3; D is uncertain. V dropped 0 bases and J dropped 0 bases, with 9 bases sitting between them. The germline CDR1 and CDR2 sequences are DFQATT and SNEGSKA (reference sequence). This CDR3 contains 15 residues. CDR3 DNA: TGCAGTGCTAGAGATATGGACCCCTCTGGAAACACCATATATTTT. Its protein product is CSARDMDPSGNTIYF.

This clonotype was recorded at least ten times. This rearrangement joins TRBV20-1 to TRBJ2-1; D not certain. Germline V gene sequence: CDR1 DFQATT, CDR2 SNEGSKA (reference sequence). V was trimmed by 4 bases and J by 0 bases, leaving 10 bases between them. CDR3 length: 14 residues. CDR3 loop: CSAKAPSSYNEQFF. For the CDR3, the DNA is TGCAGTGCTAAGGCACCCAGCTCCTACAATGAGCAGTTCTTC.

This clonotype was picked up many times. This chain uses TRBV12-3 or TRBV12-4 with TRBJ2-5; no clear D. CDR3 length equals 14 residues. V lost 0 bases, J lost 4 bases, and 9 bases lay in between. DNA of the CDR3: TGTGCCAGCAGTTTAGCCAACCCCGCAGAGACCCAGTACTTC. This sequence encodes CASSLANPAETQYF.

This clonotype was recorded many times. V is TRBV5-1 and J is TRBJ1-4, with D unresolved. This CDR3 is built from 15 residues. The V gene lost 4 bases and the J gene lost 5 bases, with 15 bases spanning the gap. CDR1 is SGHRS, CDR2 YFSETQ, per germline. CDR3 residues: CASSPDPQPNEKLFF. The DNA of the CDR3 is TGCGCCAGCAGCCCGGATCCACAGCCAAATGAAAAACTGTTTTTT.

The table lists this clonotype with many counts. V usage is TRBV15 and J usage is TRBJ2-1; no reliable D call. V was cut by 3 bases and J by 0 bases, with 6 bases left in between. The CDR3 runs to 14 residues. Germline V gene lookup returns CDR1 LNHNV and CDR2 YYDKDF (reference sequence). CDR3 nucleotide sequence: TGTGCCACCAGCAGTCAGAGCTCCTACAATGAGCAGTTCTTC. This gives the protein CATSSQSSYNEQFF.

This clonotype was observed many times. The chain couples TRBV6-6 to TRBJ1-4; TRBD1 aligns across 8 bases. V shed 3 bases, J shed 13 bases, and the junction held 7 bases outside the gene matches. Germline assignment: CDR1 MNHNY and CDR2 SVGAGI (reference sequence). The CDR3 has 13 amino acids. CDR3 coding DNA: TGTGCCAGCAGTTATACGGGACAGGTTTCACTGTTTTTT. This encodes CASSYTGQVSLFF.

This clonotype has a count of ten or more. The CDR3: CASSPGTGTQETQYF. The CDR3 DNA is TGTGCCAGTAGTCCCGGGACAGGAACCCAAGAGACCCAGTACTTC. The genes are TRBV19 and TRBJ2-5, with 8 nucleotides matching TRBD1. Losses at the gene ends were 5 bases for V and 1 base for J; bases not matched to a gene: 6. The CDR3 runs to 15 residues. Germline V lookup: CDR1 LNHDA, CDR2 SQIVND (reference sequence).

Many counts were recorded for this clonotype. CDR3 nucleotide sequence: TGTGCCAGCACACAAGGAGGAGCGGCGGTCGGTGAAGCTTTCTTT. Its translation: CASTQGGAAVGEAFF. This sequence joins TRBV7-2 and TRBJ1-1, with no clear D. Germline lookup yields CDR1 SGHTA and CDR2 FQGNSA. Trimming removed 7 bases from V and 7 bases from J, with 22 bases in between. CDR3 length: 15 residues.

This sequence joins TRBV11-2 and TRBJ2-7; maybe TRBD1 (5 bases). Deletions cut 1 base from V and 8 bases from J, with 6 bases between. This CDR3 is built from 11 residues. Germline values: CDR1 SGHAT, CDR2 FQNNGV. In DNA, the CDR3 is TGTGCCAGCAGCTTAGGACAGCAGCAGTACGTC. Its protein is CASSLGQQQYV.

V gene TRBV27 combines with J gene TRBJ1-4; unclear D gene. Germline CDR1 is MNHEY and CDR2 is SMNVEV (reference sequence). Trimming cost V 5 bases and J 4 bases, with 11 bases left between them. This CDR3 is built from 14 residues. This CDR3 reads CASSPGMDNEKLFF. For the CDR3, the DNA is TGTGCCAGCAGTCCGGGAATGGATAATGAAAAACTGTTTTTT. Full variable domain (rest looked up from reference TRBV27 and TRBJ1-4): EAQVTQNPRYLITVTGKKLTVTCSQNMNHEYMSWYRQDPGLGLRQIYYSMNVEVTDKGDVPEGYKVSRKEKRNFPLILESPSPNQTSLYFCASSPGMDNEKLFFGSGTQLSVL.

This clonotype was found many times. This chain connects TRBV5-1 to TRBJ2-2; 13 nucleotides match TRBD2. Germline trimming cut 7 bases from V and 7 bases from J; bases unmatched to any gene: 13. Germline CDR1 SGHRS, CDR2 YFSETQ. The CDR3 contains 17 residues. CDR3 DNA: TGCGCCAGCCAGTTACTAGCGGGGGGGCCTATCGGCGGGGAGCTGTTTTTT. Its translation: CASQLLAGGPIGGELFF.